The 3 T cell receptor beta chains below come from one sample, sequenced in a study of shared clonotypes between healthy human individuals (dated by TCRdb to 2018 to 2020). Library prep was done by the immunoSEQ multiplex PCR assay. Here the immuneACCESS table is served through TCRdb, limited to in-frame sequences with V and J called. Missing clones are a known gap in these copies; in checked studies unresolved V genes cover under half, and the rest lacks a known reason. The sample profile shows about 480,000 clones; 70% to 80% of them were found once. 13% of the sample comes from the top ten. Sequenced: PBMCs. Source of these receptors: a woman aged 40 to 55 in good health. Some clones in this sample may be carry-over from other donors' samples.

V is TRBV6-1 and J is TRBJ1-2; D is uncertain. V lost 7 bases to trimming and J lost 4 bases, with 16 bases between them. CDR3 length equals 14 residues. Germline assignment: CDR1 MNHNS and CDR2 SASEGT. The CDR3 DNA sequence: TGTGCCAGCACCCCCGTGGGAGCAATCTATGGCTACACCTTC. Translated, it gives CASTPVGAIYGYTF.

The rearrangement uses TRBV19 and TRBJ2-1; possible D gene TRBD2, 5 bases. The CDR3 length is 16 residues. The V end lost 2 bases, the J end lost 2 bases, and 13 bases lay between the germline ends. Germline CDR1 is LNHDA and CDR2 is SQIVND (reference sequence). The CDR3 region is CASSIPLPAAYNEQFF. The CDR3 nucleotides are TGTGCCAGTAGTATACCCCTGCCAGCGGCCTACAATGAGCAGTTCTTC.

CDR3 sequence: CASSFSGGEQFF. The CDR3 nucleotides are TGTGCCAGCAGCTTTTCCGGGGGGGAGCAGTTCTTC. The chain is built from TRBV5-6 and TRBJ2-1; 7 nucleotides agree with TRBD2. Germline values: CDR1 SGHDT, CDR2 YYEEEE. V was pared by 2 bases and J by 10 bases, with 3 bases of the junction left unmatched. CDR3 length: 12 residues.